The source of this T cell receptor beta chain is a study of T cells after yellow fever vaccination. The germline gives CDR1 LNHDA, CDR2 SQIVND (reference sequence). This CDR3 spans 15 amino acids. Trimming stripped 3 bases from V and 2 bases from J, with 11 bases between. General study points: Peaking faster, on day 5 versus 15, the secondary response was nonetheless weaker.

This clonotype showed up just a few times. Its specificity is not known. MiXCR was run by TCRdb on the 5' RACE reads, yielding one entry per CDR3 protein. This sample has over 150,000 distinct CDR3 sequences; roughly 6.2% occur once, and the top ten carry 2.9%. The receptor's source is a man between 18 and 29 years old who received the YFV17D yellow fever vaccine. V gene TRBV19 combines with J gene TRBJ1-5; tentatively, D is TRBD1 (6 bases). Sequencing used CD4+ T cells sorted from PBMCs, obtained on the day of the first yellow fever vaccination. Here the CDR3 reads CASSIRDTRNQPQHF. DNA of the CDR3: TGTGCCAGTAGTATCCGGGACACACGCAATCAGCCCCAGCATTTT.